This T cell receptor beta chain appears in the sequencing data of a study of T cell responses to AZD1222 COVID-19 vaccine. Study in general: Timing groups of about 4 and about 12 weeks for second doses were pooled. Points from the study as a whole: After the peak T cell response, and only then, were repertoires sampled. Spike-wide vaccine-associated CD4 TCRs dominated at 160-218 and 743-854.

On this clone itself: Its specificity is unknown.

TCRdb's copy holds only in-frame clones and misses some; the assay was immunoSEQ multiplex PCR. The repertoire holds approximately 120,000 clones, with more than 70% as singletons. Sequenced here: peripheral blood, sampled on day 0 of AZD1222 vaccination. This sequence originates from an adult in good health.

This chain's CDR3 is CASSPLSGGSITEAFF. CDR3 sequence (DNA): TGTGCCAGCAGCCCCCTCTCTGGAGGGTCAATCACTGAAGCTTTCTTT. This chain uses TRBV7-6 with TRBJ1-1; D unclear. V was shortened by 5 bases and J by 4 bases, with 20 bases between the two germline ends. CDR1 SGHVS and CDR2 FNYEAQ come from the germline V gene. CDR3 size: 16 residues.